Following are 15 T cell receptor beta chains from one sample sequenced in a study of graft-versus-host responses after intestinal transplantation. No antigen has been identified for these receptors. Profiled with immunoSEQ multiplex PCR; TCRdb holds only in-frame clones, not every one. The sample shows around 110,000 clones, about nine tenths of them seen only once. Material: unstimulated CD4+ T cells sorted from spleen or lymph node cells, obtained before intestinal transplant. These receptors all stem from a human donor who received an intestinal transplant.

The CDR3 here is CASSYNRQSTDTQYF. The CDR3 DNA sequence: TGTGCCAGCAGTTACAACAGGCAGAGCACAGATACGCAGTATTTT. This chain connects TRBV6-6 to TRBJ2-3, with a weak D call TRBD1 (5 bases). V lost 2 bases to trimming and J lost 0 bases, with 9 bases between them. The V gene's germline CDR1 is MNHNY and CDR2 SVGAGI (reference sequence). The CDR3 totals 15 residues.

This clone was detected a few times. The chain has TRBV30 and TRBJ1-5; maybe TRBD1 (6 bases). The CDR3 sequence is 13 residues long. V was clipped by 1 base and J by 7 bases, with 11 bases between them. Germline loops: CDR1 GTSNPN, CDR2 SVGIG (reference sequence). CDR3 nucleotides: TGTGCCTGGAGTGGGGACACTGAGCAGCCCCAGCATTTT. Protein product: CAWSGDTEQPQHF.

CDR3 nucleotide sequence: TGTGCCAGCAGCTTATTAAGCGGAGGACCTCCCCCCTCTCAGCCCCAGCATTTT. This gives the protein CASSLLSGGPPPSQPQHF. The V and J genes are TRBV7-9 and TRBJ1-5; D unresolved. Germline CDR1 reads SEHNR; CDR2 reads FQNEAQ (reference sequence). The length of the CDR3 is 18 residues. V lost 2 bases and J 6 bases, leaving 23 bases between the germline ends. Full variable domain (outside the CDR3, taken from reference TRBV7-9 and TRBJ1-5): DTGVSQNPRHKITKRGQNVTFRCDPISEHNRLYWYRQTLGQGPEFLTYFQNEAQLEKSRLLSDRFSAERPKGSFSTLEIQRTEQGDSAMYLCASSLLSGGPPPSQPQHFGDGTRLSIL.

This clone was observed once. The rearrangement links TRBV21-1 to TRBJ2-5; the D call in the table, TRBD1, was not verified against the DNA. TRBV21-1 is described as a pseudogene. This CDR3 spans 18 amino acids. The CDR3 spells CASSTLSEDRGFRETQYF. DNA of the CDR3: TGTGCCAGCAGCACTCTCTCTGAGGACAGGGGGTTTAGGGAGACCCAGTACTTC.

This clone was counted only a few times. The rearrangement links TRBV6-6 to TRBJ1-1; D is possibly TRBD1 (6 bases). Germline assignment: CDR1 MNHNY and CDR2 SVGAGI (reference sequence). Trimming left V 2 bases short and J 5 bases short, with 15 bases between. This CDR3 has 15 amino acids. The CDR3 DNA reads TGTGCCAGCAGTTACGCTCTCCAAACAGGGACTGAAGCTTTCTTT. It specifies CASSYALQTGTEAFF.

The chain employs TRBV2 and TRBJ2-7, with D tentatively TRBD1 (6 bases). Between the trimmed V and J ends, which lost 6 bases and 0 bases, there was a span of 15 bases. This CDR3 is 15 amino acids long. CDR1 and CDR2 (germline): SNHLY, FYNNEI. Here the CDR3 DNA reads TGTGCCAGCAGCTCAGGGGAGCCTAGCTCCTACGAGCAGTACTTC. This gives the protein CASSSGEPSSYEQYF. Supplemented by reference TRBV2 and TRBJ2-7, the full variable domain reads EPEVTQTPSHQVTQMGQEVILRCVPISNHLYFYWYRQILGQKVEFLVSFYNNEISEKSEIFDDQFSVERPDGSNFTLKIRSTKLEDSAMYFCASSSGEPSSYEQYFGPGTRLTVT.

V and J are TRBV28 and TRBJ1-2; D perhaps matches TRBD1 (6 bases). Trimming took 2 bases from V and 8 from J, leaving 12 bases between them. CDR1 and CDR2 from the germline V gene are MDHEN and SYDVKM. The CDR3 extends over 13 amino acids. As DNA, the CDR3 is TGTGCCAGCAGTTTAGCGGGGGGCGACGGCTACACCTTC. Translated, it gives CASSLAGGDGYTF.

The rearrangement uses TRBV15 and TRBJ2-7, with D possibly TRBD1 on 5 matching bases. The CDR3 loop spans 14 amino acids. Germline CDR1 is LNHNV and CDR2 is YYDKDF (reference sequence). V was trimmed by 5 bases and J by 3 bases, leaving 14 bases between them. The CDR3 region is CATSSRGASYEQYF. CDR3 DNA: TGTGCCACCAGCTCCCGTGGGGCGAGCTACGAGCAGTACTTC.

This sequence joins TRBV4-2 and TRBJ2-2; the D is unclear. CDR3 length: 16 residues. Germline V gives CDR1 LGHNA, CDR2 YNFKEQ. The V and J ends lost 1 base and 0 bases respectively, with 9 bases between them. CDR3 nucleotides: TGTGCCAGCAGCCAAGGTTCAGGATCGAACACCGGGGAGCTGTTTTTT. Translated, it gives CASSQGSGSNTGELFF.

The CDR3 DNA sequence: TGTGCCAGCAGTGAAATAGTGTACGAGCAGTACTTC. Amino acid sequence: CASSEIVYEQYF. The V gene is TRBV6-1, the J gene TRBJ2-7; no firm D call. With 2 bases removed from V and 4 bases from J, the gap between germline ends came to 6 bases. There are 12 residues in the CDR3. From germline, CDR1 is MNHNS and CDR2 SASEGT.

This sequence joins TRBV5-1 and TRBJ2-1, with TRBD2 matching over 11 bases. V shed 3 bases and J 6 bases; nucleotides not matched to a gene: 5. Germline-derived CDR1 and CDR2 are SGHRS and YFSETQ. This CDR3 spans 15 amino acids. DNA of the CDR3: TGCGCCAGCAGCTCTTTAGCGGGGGGGATCAATGAGCAGTTCTTC. Translation gives CASSSLAGGINEQFF.

The J gene is TRBJ2-7, the V gene TRBV25-1; 9 bases line up with TRBD1. This CDR3 spans 13 amino acids. The germline CDR1 and CDR2 sequences are MGHDK and SYGVNS. V gave up 8 bases and J gave up 2 bases; unmatched junction bases: 4. The CDR3 is CASARDRAYEQYF. In DNA form, the CDR3 reads TGTGCCAGCGCCCGGGACAGGGCCTACGAGCAGTACTTC.

The CDR3 DNA sequence: TGTGCTAGTGGTCCGGGACAGGGGGCCTACAATGAGCAGTTCTTC. Its protein product is CASGPGQGAYNEQFF. The V gene is TRBV12-5, the J gene TRBJ2-1, with 11 positions matching TRBD1. CDR3 length: 15 residues. With V trimmed by 5 bases and J by 2 bases, 2 bases remained unmatched. CDR1 LGHNT and CDR2 FRNRAP come from the germline V gene.

The rearrangement links TRBV30 to TRBJ1-4; 9 bases map to TRBD1. The CDR3 runs to 12 residues. With V trimmed by 5 bases and J by 5 bases, 0 bases remained unmatched. CDR1 and CDR2 (germline): GTSNPN, SVGIG (reference sequence). CDR3 sequence (DNA): TGTGCCTGGGGGACAGGGAATGAAAAACTGTTTTTT. Amino acid sequence: CAWGTGNEKLFF.

The chain carries TRBV18 and TRBJ2-2; D unclear. Trimming removed 0 bases from V and 7 bases from J, with 9 bases in between. Germline V CDR1 and CDR2: KGHSH, LQKENI. This CDR3 is built from 14 residues. CDR3 region: CASSPPQVNGELFF. The DNA of the CDR3 is TGTGCCAGCTCACCACCGCAGGTGAACGGGGAGCTGTTTTTT.